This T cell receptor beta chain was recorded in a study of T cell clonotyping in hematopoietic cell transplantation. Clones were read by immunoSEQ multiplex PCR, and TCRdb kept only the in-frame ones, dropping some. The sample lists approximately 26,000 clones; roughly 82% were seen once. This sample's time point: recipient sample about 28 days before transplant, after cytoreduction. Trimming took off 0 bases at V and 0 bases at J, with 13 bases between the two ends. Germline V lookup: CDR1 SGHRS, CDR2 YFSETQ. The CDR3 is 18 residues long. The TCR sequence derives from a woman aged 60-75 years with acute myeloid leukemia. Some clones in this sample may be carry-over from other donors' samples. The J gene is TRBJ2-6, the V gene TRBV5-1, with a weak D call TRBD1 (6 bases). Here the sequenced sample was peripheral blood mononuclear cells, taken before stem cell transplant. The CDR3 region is CASSLGGGKNSGANVLTF. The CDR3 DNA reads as TGCGCCAGCAGCTTGGGAGGGGGTAAGAACTCTGGGGCCAACGTCCTGACTTTC.